This is a list of T cell receptor beta chains from one sample in a study of cytomegalovirus exposure and HLA in healthy donors. Only in-frame clones appear in the TCRdb table, and some are missing; sequencing was by immunoSEQ multiplex PCR. The sample has roughly 70,000 clones; around 78% are singletons. Sequences were obtained from PBMCs. The receptor source for this set is a man in his fifties or sixties in good health and CMV-seronegative. Both conserved end residues are part of each CDR3. The order of the fields is V gene, D gene, clone size, J gene, CDR3 protein, CDR3 DNA. The D gene is left open where the match is weak. Clone size, where shown, is once, few, many, or a class for clones that have expanded.

>TRBV9|NA|NA|TRBJ1-6
CASSVGGGRHPLHF
TGTGCCAGCAGCGTAGGGGGGGGACGTCATCCCCTCCACTTT
>TRBV4-2|NA|few|TRBJ2-2
CASSQVLGLNTGELFF
TGTGCCAGCAGCCAAGTCTTGGGACTGAACACCGGGGAGCTGTTTTTT
>TRBV28|TRBD1|NA|TRBJ1-1
CASRRDSLGDTEAFF
TGTGCCAGCAGACGGGACAGTTTGGGGGACACTGAAGCTTTCTTT
>TRBV7-9|TRBD1|NA|TRBJ1-1
CASSRQGASMNTEAFF
TGTGCCAGCAGCCGACAGGGGGCATCCATGAACACTGAAGCTTTCTTT
>TRBV6-5|NA|NA|TRBJ1-2
CASSSHRQTFYGYTF
TGTGCCAGCAGTTCTCATAGACAGACCTTCTATGGCTACACCTTC
>TRBV7-2|TRBD2|few|TRBJ2-5
CASSLRAGGQTQYF
TGTGCCAGCAGCTTACGAGCGGGAGGACAGACCCAGTACTTC
>TRBV10-3|NA|NA|TRBJ1-1
CAIRTGGGRRAFF
TGTGCCATCCGTACTGGGGGAGGAAGGAGAGCTTTCTTT
>TRBV30|TRBD1|NA|TRBJ1-1
CAGGQDWNTEAFF
TGTGCCGGGGGACAGGATTGGAACACTGAAGCTTTCTTT
>TRBV27|TRBD2|once|TRBJ2-7
CASSLASGSFYEQYF
TGTGCCAGCAGTCTTGCTAGCGGATCCTTCTACGAGCAGTACTTC
>TRBV29-1|NA|NA|TRBJ2-1
CSGSISGFNNEQFF
TGCAGCGGATCAATTTCGGGATTCAACAATGAGCAGTTCTTC
>TRBV11-2|NA|NA|TRBJ1-1
CASSYTTGGGNTEAFF
TGTGCCAGCAGCTACACGACAGGTGGCGGAAACACTGAAGCTTTCTTT
>TRBV6-5|NA|NA|TRBJ1-2
CASSYAGTVYGYTF
TGTGCCAGCAGTTACGCGGGGACGGTCTATGGCTACACCTTC
>TRBV28|NA|NA|TRBJ2-7
CASSRTGLQQYF
TGTGCCAGCAGTCGGACTGGACTTCAGCAGTACTTC
>TRBV30|TRBD2|NA|TRBJ2-3
CAWSKAGGPSDTQYF
TGTGCCTGGAGTAAGGCGGGAGGGCCCTCAGATACGCAGTATTTT
>TRBV9|TRBD2|NA|TRBJ2-1
CASSPGGQNEQFF
TGTGCCAGCAGTCCGGGGGGGCAAAATGAGCAGTTCTTC
>TRBV4-2|NA|NA|TRBJ2-2
CASSQEGRGVVNTGELFF
TGTGCCAGCAGCCAAGAGGGGCGAGGCGTAGTGAACACCGGGGAGCTGTTTTTT
>TRBV29-1|NA|NA|TRBJ2-4
CSFSGPSGYIQYF
TGCAGCTTCTCCGGGCCGAGCGGTTACATTCAGTACTTC